A selection of T cell receptor beta chains follows, all from one sample in a study of TIL therapy for anti-PD-1-resistant metastatic lung cancer. Generated by immunoSEQ multiplex PCR, the TCRdb table keeps only in-frame clones and is missing some. The repertoire consists of thousands of clones, with nearly 75% occurring once and the leading ten covering 6% to 9%. The sequenced sample was tumor tissue, obtained at baseline. The origin of the receptors is a person between 30 and 80 years old with non-small cell lung cancer. Each CDR3 is given with its conserved first and last residue. Fields, in order: D gene, V gene, J gene, clone size, CDR3 DNA, CDR3 protein. D genes are given only for firm matches. Not every row has a clone size; where given, it reads once, few, many or a size class.

.,TRBV10-3,TRBJ2-2,few,TGTGCCATCAGTGAAAGACTGGAGCTGTTTTTT,CAISERLELFF
TRBD1,TRBV9,TRBJ2-7,.,TGTGCCAGCAGCCGGGACAGCGGAACCTACGAGCAGTACTTC,CASSRDSGTYEQYF
TRBD1,TRBV18,TRBJ1-4,.,TGTGCCAGCTCGCAGGGGGCGACTAATGAAAAACTGTTTTTT,CASSQGATNEKLFF
.,TRBV9,TRBJ1-1,.,TGTGCCAGCGTTGGGCCGGGAGATAATGAAGCTTTCTTT,CASVGPGDNEAFF
TRBD1,TRBV7-9,TRBJ1-6,.,TGTGCCAGCAGCTTAGCCCCCGGGACAGAACATAATTCACCCCTCCACTTT,CASSLAPGTEHNSPLHF
.,TRBV7-8,TRBJ1-4,.,TGTGCCAGCAGCTTGTGGGAGGGTGGGGAAAAACTGTTTTTT,CASSLWEGGEKLFF
.,TRBV7-9,TRBJ1-5,once,TGTGCCAGCAGCTTAGACAATAGCAATCAGCCCCAGCATTTT,CASSLDNSNQPQHF
.,TRBV30,TRBJ1-2,.,TGTGCCTGGAGTGCCCCCCCTCCATTAATAAGGTTGGATGGCTACACCTTC,CAWSAPPPLIRLDGYTF
.,TRBV28,TRBJ1-3,.,TGTGCCAGCAGCAACGGAAACACCATATATTTT,CASSNGNTIYF
TRBD2,TRBV19,TRBJ2-3,few,TGTGCCAGTAGTCGGGAGGGGAGCACAGATACGCAGTATTTT,CASSREGSTDTQYF
TRBD1,TRBV19,TRBJ1-3,.,TGTGCCAGTAGTAAGACAGGGGGCGCGTCGACTGGAAACACCATATATTTT,CASSKTGGASTGNTIYF
TRBD2,TRBV6-1,TRBJ2-5,.,TGTGCCAGCAGTGAAGCGCAGTTAGCGGGTGGTGGGGTGACCCAGTACTTC,CASSEAQLAGGGVTQYF
.,TRBV4-2,TRBJ2-1,.,TGTGCCAGCAGCCAAGAGACGGGGGAACCCGATGAGCAGTTCTTC,CASSQETGEPDEQFF
.,TRBV29-1,TRBJ2-7,.,TGCAGCGTTCGTACAGGGTTCCCAACCTACGAGCAGTACTTC,CSVRTGFPTYEQYF
.,TRBV7-2,TRBJ2-3,once,TGTGCCAGCAGCTTATTCGGGGATACGGCAGATACGCAGTATTTT,CASSLFGDTADTQYF
TRBD1,TRBV13,TRBJ1-4,few,TGTGCCAGCAGCTCGTTCCGGGGACAGGGGGTGAAAACTAATGAAAAACTGTTTTTT,CASSSFRGQGVKTNEKLFF
.,TRBV10-2,TRBJ1-1,.,TGCGCCAGCAGTGACGACCTGACGAACACTGAAGCTTTCTTT,CASSDDLTNTEAFF
.,TRBV19,TRBJ2-1,.,TGTGCCAGTAGTAGAACTAGCATCAATGAGCAGTTCTTC,CASSRTSINEQFF
.,TRBV19,TRBJ1-5,.,TGTGCCAGTAGCCGGAGCCCGACAGGAAATAGCAATCAGCCCCAGCATTTT,CASSRSPTGNSNQPQHF
.,TRBV7-2,TRBJ1-5,.,TGTGCCAGCAGCTTAGCAGGGAGCAATCAGCCCCAGCATTTT,CASSLAGSNQPQHF
TRBD2,TRBV29-1,TRBJ2-3,.,TGCAGCGGGGGGGAGGGTAAAAACACAGATACGCAGTATTTT,CSGGEGKNTDTQYF
TRBD1,TRBV29-1,TRBJ1-1,few,TGCAGCGCGAAACAGGGGGCGAACACTGAAGCTTTCTTT,CSAKQGANTEAFF
TRBD2,TRBV5-1,TRBJ2-7,.,TGCGCCAGCAGCGCCCGGACTAGCGGGAGCTACGAGCAGTACTTC,CASSARTSGSYEQYF
.,TRBV5-6,TRBJ2-1,.,TGTGCCAGCAGCTTGCTCAAGCGGGCCATATACAATGAGCAGTTCTTC,CASSLLKRAIYNEQFF
.,TRBV6-1,TRBJ2-3,.,TGTGCCAGCAGTGAAGGGTCTAGCACAGATACGCAGTATTTT,CASSEGSSTDTQYF
TRBD2,TRBV7-3,TRBJ2-1,.,TGTGCCAGCAGCCTAAGCGGGGGGGAGCTCTACAATGAGCAGTTCTTC,CASSLSGGELYNEQFF
TRBD1,TRBV6-1,TRBJ2-3,.,TGTGCCAGCAGCCTGACAGGGGGGAGCACAGATACGCAGTATTTT,CASSLTGGSTDTQYF
.,TRBV7-2,TRBJ1-6,.,TGTGCCAGCAACCACAGGGATCTCTTGGCCTCCTATAATTCACCCCTCCACTTT,CASNHRDLLASYNSPLHF
TRBD1,TRBV5-4,TRBJ1-1,.,TGTGCCAGCAGCGGAGGGGGCGGGACGCTCCAAGCTTTCTTT,CASSGGGGTLQAFF
.,TRBV7-2,TRBJ1-4,.,TGTGCCAGCAGCTTACGGGAGGCCGCGGGTGAAAAACTGTTTTTT,CASSLREAAGEKLFF
.,TRBV5-1,TRBJ2-3,.,TGCGCCAGCAGGGAGGGGACCTTAGTAACAGATACGCAGTATTTT,CASREGTLVTDTQYF
.,TRBV4-2,TRBJ2-7,few,TGTGCCAGCAGCCAAGAACCGTCCCAGGCCTACGAGCAGTACTTC,CASSQEPSQAYEQYF
TRBD1,TRBV5-1,TRBJ1-1,.,TGCGCCAGCAGCGTGGGACAGGGTGGGTTCGGGAACACTGAAGCTTTCTTT,CASSVGQGGFGNTEAFF
.,TRBV7-9,TRBJ2-2,.,TGTGCCAGCAGCTTATTGGTCGGGGCGTACCCCGGGGAGCTGTTTTTT,CASSLLVGAYPGELFF
TRBD2,TRBV9,TRBJ2-1,.,TGTGCCAGCACCCAAAGCGGGGAAACCTACAATGAGCAGTTCTTC,CASTQSGETYNEQFF
.,TRBV6-6,TRBJ1-2,.,TGTGCCAGCAGCGAGGAGGGGGAGAGCTATGGCTACACCTTC,CASSEEGESYGYTF
TRBD2,TRBV19,TRBJ2-2,.,TGTGCCAGTAGTTCGCTAGCGGGAGGTCGGGGGGAGCTGTTTTTT,CASSSLAGGRGELFF